A selection of T cell receptor beta chains follows, all from one sample in a study of CD8 T cells in Susac syndrome. TCRdb re-analysed the immunoSEQ multiplex PCR reads in MiXCR, keeping a single row per CDR3 protein. The sample records 150,000 to 200,000 distinct CDR3 sequences, 90% to 95% being singletons. Sequences were obtained from CD4+ T cells from PBMCs. These receptors were collected from a human donor in good health. The CDR3 runs from the conserved cysteine through the conserved F or W. D genes are given only for firm matches. Rows may omit the clone size; those that give it use once, few, many or a size class.

D gene: NA; J gene: TRBJ2-3; clone size: once; V gene: TRBV29-1; CDR3 protein: CSVEGARDTQYF; CDR3 DNA: TGCAGCGTTGAGGGGGCGCGGGATACGCAGTATTTT
D gene: NA; J gene: TRBJ1-1; clone size: NA; V gene: TRBV7-2; CDR3 protein: CASSLAGLPNTEAFF; CDR3 DNA: TGTGCCAGCAGCTTAGCGGGACTGCCGAACACTGAAGCTTTCTTT
D gene: NA; J gene: TRBJ2-3; clone size: NA; V gene: TRBV11-2; CDR3 protein: CASSLRRSDTQYF; CDR3 DNA: TGTGCCAGCAGCTTACGACGTTCAGATACGCAGTATTTT
D gene: NA; J gene: TRBJ1-4; clone size: NA; V gene: TRBV4-2; CDR3 protein: CASSHGGLDEKLFF; CDR3 DNA: TGTGCCAGCAGCCATGGGGGCTTGGATGAAAAACTGTTTTTT
D gene: NA; J gene: TRBJ1-3; clone size: NA; V gene: TRBV7-9; CDR3 protein: CASSPQVRSSGNTIYF; CDR3 DNA: TGTGCCAGCAGCCCGCAGGTCAGGAGCTCTGGAAACACCATATATTTT
D gene: NA; J gene: TRBJ2-7; clone size: NA; V gene: TRBV18; CDR3 protein: CASSPGTVNRQYF; CDR3 DNA: TGTGCCAGCTCACCCGGGACGGTTAATAGGCAGTACTTC
D gene: NA; J gene: TRBJ2-5; clone size: NA; V gene: TRBV29-1; CDR3 protein: CSVVEGSWVGETQYF; CDR3 DNA: TGCAGCGTTGTGGAGGGTAGTTGGGTTGGAGAGACCCAGTACTTC
D gene: NA; J gene: TRBJ2-7; clone size: NA; V gene: TRBV12-3/TRBV12-4; CDR3 protein: CASSPGGSYEQYF; CDR3 DNA: TGTGCCAGCAGTCCAGGTGGCTCCTACGAGCAGTACTTC
D gene: TRBD1; J gene: TRBJ1-1; clone size: NA; V gene: TRBV29-1; CDR3 protein: CSVGGQGTEAFF; CDR3 DNA: TGCAGCGTTGGGGGACAGGGGACTGAAGCTTTCTTT
D gene: TRBD2; J gene: TRBJ2-1; clone size: NA; V gene: TRBV20-1; CDR3 protein: CSARDLLAGSGSYNEQFF; CDR3 DNA: TGCAGTGCTAGAGATCTGCTAGCGGGGTCAGGCTCCTACAATGAGCAGTTCTTC
D gene: TRBD2; J gene: TRBJ2-1; clone size: NA; V gene: TRBV5-4; CDR3 protein: CASSGSGGYRNEQFF; CDR3 DNA: TGTGCCAGCAGCGGGAGCGGGGGGTATCGCAATGAGCAGTTCTTC
D gene: TRBD1; J gene: TRBJ1-2; clone size: NA; V gene: TRBV23-1; CDR3 protein: CASTLGGTGITYGYTF; CDR3 DNA: TGCGCCAGCACTCTGGGCGGGACAGGGATTACCTATGGCTACACCTTC
D gene: NA; J gene: TRBJ1-6; clone size: NA; V gene: TRBV2; CDR3 protein: CASTSGNSPLHF; CDR3 DNA: TGTGCCAGCACCAGTGGGAATTCACCCCTCCACTTT
D gene: NA; J gene: TRBJ1-1; clone size: NA; V gene: TRBV28; CDR3 protein: CASSLLENTEAFF; CDR3 DNA: TGTGCCAGCAGTTTACTGGAGAACACTGAAGCTTTCTTT
D gene: TRBD1; J gene: TRBJ2-2; clone size: NA; V gene: TRBV2; CDR3 protein: CASGGQGTGELFF; CDR3 DNA: TGTGCCAGCGGGGGACAGGGGACCGGGGAGCTGTTTTTT
D gene: TRBD1; J gene: TRBJ1-6; clone size: NA; V gene: TRBV7-8; CDR3 protein: CASSWDSDSPLHF; CDR3 DNA: TGTGCCAGCAGCTGGGACAGCGATTCACCCCTCCACTTT
D gene: NA; J gene: TRBJ1-2; clone size: NA; V gene: TRBV20-1; CDR3 protein: CSARAPGRGYTF; CDR3 DNA: TGCAGTGCTAGAGCTCCAGGGCGAGGCTACACCTTC
D gene: TRBD1; J gene: TRBJ1-1; clone size: NA; V gene: TRBV29-1; CDR3 protein: CSGRTGGGTEAFF; CDR3 DNA: TGCAGCGGCCGGACAGGGGGAGGCACTGAAGCTTTCTTT
D gene: TRBD2; J gene: TRBJ2-5; clone size: NA; V gene: TRBV18; CDR3 protein: CASSPLAGNQETQYF; CDR3 DNA: TGTGCCAGCTCACCACTAGCGGGGAACCAAGAGACCCAGTACTTC
D gene: NA; J gene: TRBJ2-5; clone size: NA; V gene: TRBV7-2; CDR3 protein: CASSVVGLSETQYF; CDR3 DNA: TGTGCCAGCAGCGTAGTTGGGCTGTCGGAGACCCAGTACTTC
D gene: NA; J gene: TRBJ2-1; clone size: NA; V gene: TRBV24-1; CDR3 protein: CATSVLGNEQFF; CDR3 DNA: TGTGCCACCAGTGTCCTCGGCAATGAGCAGTTCTTC
D gene: NA; J gene: TRBJ2-3; clone size: NA; V gene: TRBV7-3; CDR3 protein: CASSPGELRTDTQYF; CDR3 DNA: TGTGCCAGCAGCCCCGGGGAACTCCGCACAGATACGCAGTATTTT
D gene: NA; J gene: TRBJ2-1; clone size: NA; V gene: TRBV23-1; CDR3 protein: CASSQDEAPSYNEQFF; CDR3 DNA: TGCGCCAGCAGTCAAGATGAAGCGCCAAGCTACAATGAGCAGTTCTTC
D gene: NA; J gene: TRBJ2-5; clone size: NA; V gene: TRBV18; CDR3 protein: CASSPAPTTETQYF; CDR3 DNA: TGTGCCAGCTCACCGGCCCCGACGACAGAGACCCAGTACTTC